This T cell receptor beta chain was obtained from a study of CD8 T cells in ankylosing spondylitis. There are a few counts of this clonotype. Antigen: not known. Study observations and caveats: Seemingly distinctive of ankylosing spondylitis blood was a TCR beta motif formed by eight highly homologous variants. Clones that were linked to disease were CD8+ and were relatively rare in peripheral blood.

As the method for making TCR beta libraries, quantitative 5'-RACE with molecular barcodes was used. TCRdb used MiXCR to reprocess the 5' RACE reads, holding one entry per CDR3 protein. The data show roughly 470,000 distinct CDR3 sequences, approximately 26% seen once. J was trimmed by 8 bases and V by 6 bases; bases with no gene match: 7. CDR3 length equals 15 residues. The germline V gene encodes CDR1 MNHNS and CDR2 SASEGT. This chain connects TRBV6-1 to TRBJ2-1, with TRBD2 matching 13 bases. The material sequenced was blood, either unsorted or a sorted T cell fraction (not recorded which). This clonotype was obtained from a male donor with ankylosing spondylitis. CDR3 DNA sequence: TGTGCCAGCAGACTACCGGGACTAGCGGGATATGAGCAGTTCTTC. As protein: CASRLPGLAGYEQFF.